Given below is one TCR beta chain in context. Antigen unknown. This entry belongs to a study of OX40 agonist ivuxolimab in advanced cancers. Study information: Partial responses were seen in three patients, one with hepatocellular carcinoma and two with cutaneous melanoma.

Data came from immunoSEQ multiplex PCR; TCRdb stores just in-frame clones and leaves some out. The sample has some 95,000 clones, around nine tenths seen once. General study points: On average, CD8+ T cells had more expanded clones than CD4+.

Per germline, CDR1 SGHRS and CDR2 YFSETQ. Trimming took 4 bases from V and 7 from J; bases not matched to a gene: 5. The CDR3 is 13 residues long. The source of this sequence is an adult with an advanced solid tumor such as melanoma, head and neck, liver or kidney cancer. The chain joins TRBV5-1 to TRBJ1-2; 9 bases match TRBD1. Sequences were derived from CD4+ or CD8+ T cells sorted from blood, sampled in a trial of the OX40 agonist ivuxolimab. The CDR3, as DNA: TGCGCCAGCAGCCCGGGACAGGGCGGTGGCTACACCTTC. Its protein is CASSPGQGGGYTF. Combining the CDR3 with reference TRBV5-1 and TRBJ1-2 gives the whole variable domain KAGVTQTPRYLIKTRGQQVTLSCSPISGHRSVSWYQQTPGQGLQFLFEYFSETQRNKGNFPGRFSGRQFSNSRSEMNVSTLELGDSALYLCASSPGQGGGYTFGSGTRLTVV.